One sample yielded the 17 T cell receptor beta chains listed below, sequenced in a study of shared clonotypes between healthy human individuals. The assay was immunoSEQ multiplex PCR, and TCRdb's table has in-frame clones only and misses some. The table includes about 2.4 million clones, over 85% detected once. The material sequenced was naive CD4+ T cells sorted from blood. Subset given: CD45RA+ positively selected. These receptors originate from a man aged 18 to 29 in good health.

The chain links TRBV6-5 to TRBJ1-5, with 9 bases lining up with TRBD1. The germline CDR1 and CDR2 sequences are MNHEY and SVGAGI. The trim removed 6 bases at V and 2 bases at J, leaving 5 bases unmatched. The CDR3 totals 15 residues. Here the CDR3 reads CASSSRQGGNQPQHF. The CDR3 DNA reads as TGTGCCAGCAGCTCCAGACAGGGGGGCAATCAGCCCCAGCATTTT.

The chain links TRBV5-4 to TRBJ1-4; a weak D match, TRBD1 (5 bases). V lost 4 bases, J lost 0 bases, and 13 bases lay in between. The germline gives CDR1 SGHNT, CDR2 YYREEE (reference sequence). The CDR3 spans 16 residues. DNA for the CDR3: TGTGCCAGCAGCCCGGGGCTACTCTCAACTAATGAAAAACTGTTTTTT. Translation gives CASSPGLLSTNEKLFF. The whole variable domain, filled in from reference TRBV5-4 and TRBJ1-4, reads ETGVTQSPTHLIKTRGQQVTLRCSSQSGHNTVSWYQQALGQGPQFIFQYYREEENGRGNFPPRFSGLQFPNYSSELNVNALELDDSALYLCASSPGLLSTNEKLFFGSGTQLSVL.

The rearrangement links TRBV10-3 to TRBJ2-3, with a possible D match to TRBD1 (6 bases). The CDR3 covers 18 residues. Per germline, CDR1 ENHRY and CDR2 SYGVKD. The germline V and J ends were trimmed by 6 bases and 4 bases, with 26 bases remaining between them. For the CDR3, the DNA is TGTGCCATCAGGCTAGAGACTATGACAGGCCACATGGCAGATACGCAGTATTTT. Translating it yields CAIRLETMTGHMADTQYF.

V and J are TRBV7-9 and TRBJ1-5, with D possibly TRBD1 on 5 matching bases. The CDR3 loop spans 15 amino acids. Trimming removed 3 bases from V and 0 bases from J, with 9 bases in between. Per germline, CDR1 SEHNR and CDR2 FQNEAQ (reference sequence). In DNA form, the CDR3 reads TGTGCCAGCAGCTTGGGGCTTGGTAGCAATCAGCCCCAGCATTTT. It encodes CASSLGLGSNQPQHF.

V and J are TRBV15 and TRBJ2-5; D gene ambiguous. Germline V gene sequence: CDR1 LNHNV, CDR2 YYDKDF (reference sequence). Trimming stripped 3 bases from V and 2 bases from J, with 7 bases between. This CDR3 is built from 13 residues. Here the CDR3 DNA reads TGTGCCACCAGCAGGGTTCCTCAAGAGACCCAGTACTTC. Translation gives CATSRVPQETQYF.

The chain employs TRBV18 and TRBJ1-2; perhaps TRBD1 as D (5 bases). Trimming left V 1 base short and J 1 base short, with 7 bases between. The CDR3 contains 14 residues. CDR1 and CDR2 (germline): KGHSH, LQKENI. CDR3 sequence: CASSPQGFNYGYTF. The CDR3 DNA is TGTGCCAGCTCACCACAGGGGTTTAACTATGGCTACACCTTC.

As concerns this clone: In the same sample, other DNA sequences code for this CDR3. The chain has TRBV19 and TRBJ1-5; D not certain. Trimming removed 5 bases from V and 0 bases from J, with 5 bases in between. The CDR3 covers 13 residues. In germline, CDR1 is LNHDA, CDR2 SQIVND (reference sequence). The chain's CDR3 is CASSGSSNQPQHF. The CDR3, as DNA: TGTGCCAGTAGTGGTAGTAGCAATCAGCCCCAGCATTTT.

The chain has TRBV5-1 and TRBJ1-3; TRBD1 matches 7 bases. Germline CDR1 and CDR2: SGHRS and YFSETQ. This CDR3 region has 15 residues. V dropped 4 bases and J dropped 3; count of bases not matched to a gene: 7. CDR3 in amino acids: CASSGNTGVGNTIYF. The CDR3 DNA reads as TGCGCCAGCAGCGGCAATACAGGGGTTGGAAACACCATATATTTT.

This clone was picked up one time. This rearrangement joins TRBV6-1 to TRBJ1-2, with no clear D. The CDR3 has 20 amino acids. Per the germline V gene, CDR1 is MNHNS and CDR2 is SASEGT. Between the trimmed V and J ends, which lost 2 bases and 0 bases, there was a span of 25 bases. Here the CDR3 reads CASSELSSGVLGQANYGYTF. CDR3 bases: TGTGCCAGCAGTGAACTCTCGTCGGGTGTCTTGGGCCAGGCTAACTATGGCTACACCTTC.

The chain combines TRBV7-8 with TRBJ1-1; 7 positions agree with TRBD1. This CDR3 contains 18 residues. Germline V gene lookup returns CDR1 SGHVS and CDR2 FQNEAQ. Trimming took 0 bases from V and 0 from J; bases not matched to a gene: 10. CDR3 nucleotide sequence: TGTGCCAGCAGCTTAGCCCTGAGGCAGGGACAGATGAACACTGAAGCTTTCTTT. As protein: CASSLALRQGQMNTEAFF.

The CDR3 here is CAISRTGNSYEQYF. The DNA for the CDR3 is TGTGCCATCAGCAGGACAGGCAACTCCTACGAGCAGTACTTC. The J gene is TRBJ2-7, the V gene TRBV10-3; 7 bases align to TRBD1. The CDR3 runs 14 residues. The J segment lost 0 bases and the V segment lost 6 bases, leaving 5 bases of the junction unmatched. Looked up from germline, CDR1 is ENHRY and CDR2 is SYGVKD.

V usage is TRBV29-1 and J usage is TRBJ2-4, with D perhaps TRBD2 (5 bases). Germline V CDR1 and CDR2: SQVTM, ANQGSEA. V was cut by 0 bases and J by 3 bases, with 12 bases left in between. CDR3 size: 15 residues. The CDR3 nucleotides read TGCAGCGTTGAAGATCAAGCGGAATACAAAAACATTCAGTACTTC. Its protein product is CSVEDQAEYKNIQYF.

The V and J genes are TRBV7-2 and TRBJ2-1, with no clear D. Trimming took 11 bases from V and 3 from J, leaving 11 bases between them. Germline CDR1 SGHTA, CDR2 FQGNSA. The CDR3 loop spans 12 amino acids. For the CDR3, the DNA is TGTGCCTCAAGGGCAGACTACAATGAGCAGTTCTTC. This sequence encodes CASRADYNEQFF.

V gene TRBV7-9 combines with J gene TRBJ1-6; weak D call: TRBD1 (5 bases). Germline lookup yields CDR1 SEHNR and CDR2 FQNEAQ (reference sequence). The CDR3 runs 14 residues. V lost 4 bases and J 7 bases, leaving 11 bases between the germline ends. Here the CDR3 reads CASSSQGENSPLHF. The CDR3 nucleotides are TGTGCCAGCAGCTCCCAAGGGGAGAATTCACCCCTCCACTTT.

This clone was seen once. The rearrangement joins TRBV14 to TRBJ2-1; 15 bases fit TRBD2. This CDR3 has 16 amino acids. The germline CDR1 and CDR2 sequences are SGHDN and FVKESK. Trimming took 4 bases from V and 8 from J; bases not matched to a gene: 6. The CDR3 is CASSRRGTSGGYEQFF. The CDR3 bases are TGTGCCAGCAGCCGCAGAGGGACTAGCGGGGGGTATGAGCAGTTCTTC.

The chain uses TRBV28 and TRBJ1-4; 8 nucleotides line up with TRBD1. The V gene end was trimmed by 6 bases and the J gene end by 6 bases; junction bases not matched to a gene: 9. There are 15 residues in the CDR3. Looked up from germline, CDR1 is MDHEN and CDR2 is SYDVKM. The CDR3 nucleotides are TGTGCCAGCAGCGTACCAGGGGGCGCGGATGAAAAACTGTTTTTT. It translates to CASSVPGGADEKLFF.

The V and J genes are TRBV7-3 and TRBJ1-6, with 9 nucleotides matching TRBD1. CDR1 and CDR2 (germline): SGHTA, FQGTGA. CDR3 length: 14 amino acids. Trimming took 5 bases from V and 7 from J; bases not matched to a gene: 3. This CDR3 is CASSRQGENSPLHF. The CDR3 DNA is TGTGCCAGCAGCCGACAGGGGGAAAATTCACCCCTCCACTTT.